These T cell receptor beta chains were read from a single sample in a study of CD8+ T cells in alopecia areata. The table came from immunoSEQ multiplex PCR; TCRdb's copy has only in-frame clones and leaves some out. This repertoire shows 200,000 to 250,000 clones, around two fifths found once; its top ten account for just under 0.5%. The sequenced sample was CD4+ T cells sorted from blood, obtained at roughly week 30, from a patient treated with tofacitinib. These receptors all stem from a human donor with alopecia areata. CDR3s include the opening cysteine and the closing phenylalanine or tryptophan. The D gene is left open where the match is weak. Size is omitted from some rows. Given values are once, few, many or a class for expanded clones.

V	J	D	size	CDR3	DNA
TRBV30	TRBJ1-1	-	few	CAWSLMNTEAFF	TGTGCCTGGAGTCTAATGAACACTGAAGCTTTCTTT
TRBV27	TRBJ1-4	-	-	CASSPQGGLFF	TGTGCCAGCAGCCCACAGGGAGGACTGTTTTTT
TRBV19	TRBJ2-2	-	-	CASSIVGQRNGELFF	TGTGCCAGTAGTATAGTAGGGCAGCGGAACGGGGAGCTGTTTTTT
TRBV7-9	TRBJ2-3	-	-	CASSLARQTDTQYF	TGTGCCAGCAGCTTAGCCCGTCAAACAGATACGCAGTATTTT
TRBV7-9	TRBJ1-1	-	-	CASSSTEHDEAFF	TGTGCCAGCAGCTCTACAGAACATGATGAAGCTTTCTTT
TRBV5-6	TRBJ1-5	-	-	CASSLIGGGNQPQHF	TGTGCCAGCAGCTTGATCGGGGGCGGCAATCAGCCCCAGCATTTT
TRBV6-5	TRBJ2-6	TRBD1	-	CATRRTGTGANVLTF	TGTGCCACCCGGCGGACAGGGACCGGGGCCAACGTCCTGACTTTC
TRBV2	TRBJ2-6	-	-	CASSIRGLSGANVLTF	TGTGCCAGCAGTATACGGGGCCTCTCTGGGGCCAACGTCCTGACTTTC
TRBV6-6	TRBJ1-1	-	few	CASTFSPDRSEAFF	TGTGCCAGCACCTTCTCCCCGGATCGGAGTGAAGCTTTCTTT
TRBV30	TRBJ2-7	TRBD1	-	CAWSQQGAYEQYF	TGTGCCTGGAGTCAACAGGGGGCCTACGAGCAGTACTTC
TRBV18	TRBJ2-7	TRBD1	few	CASSQLGTGDPREQYF	TGTGCCAGCTCACAACTCGGGACAGGGGACCCTCGCGAGCAGTACTTC
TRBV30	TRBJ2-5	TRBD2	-	CAWRAGTSGRETQYF	TGTGCCTGGAGAGCCGGGACTAGCGGGAGAGAGACCCAGTACTTC
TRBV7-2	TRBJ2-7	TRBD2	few	CASSRLAGESIEQYF	TGTGCCAGCAGCCGACTAGCGGGGGAATCCATCGAGCAGTACTTC
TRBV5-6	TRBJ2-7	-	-	CASRARVSREQYF	TGTGCCAGCAGAGCCCGGGTCTCACGGGAGCAGTACTTC
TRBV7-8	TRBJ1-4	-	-	CASSGAGVEKLFF	TGTGCCAGCAGCGGCGCTGGGGTTGAAAAACTGTTTTTT
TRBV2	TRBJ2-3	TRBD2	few	CASSSRTSLTGDTQYF	TGTGCCAGCAGTTCACGGACTAGTCTGACCGGGGATACGCAGTATTTT
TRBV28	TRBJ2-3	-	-	CASADGGGGTDTQYF	TGTGCCAGCGCCGATGGAGGTGGCGGCACAGATACGCAGTATTTT
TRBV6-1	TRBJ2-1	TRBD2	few	CAIRVAGVDEQFF	TGTGCCATCAGGGTTGCGGGAGTCGATGAGCAGTTCTTC
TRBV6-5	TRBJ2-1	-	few	CASSYTARGEQFF	TGTGCCAGCAGTTACACAGCTCGGGGGGAGCAGTTCTTC
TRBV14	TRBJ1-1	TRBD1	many	CASSLWTGNTEAFF	TGTGCCAGCAGCTTATGGACAGGGAACACTGAAGCTTTCTTT
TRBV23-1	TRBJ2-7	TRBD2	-	CASSQSTSGPSSYEQYF	TGCGCCAGCAGTCAATCGACTAGCGGCCCTAGCTCCTACGAGCAGTACTTC
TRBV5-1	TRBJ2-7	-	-	CASSLGGTADYEQYF	TGCGCCAGCAGCTTAGGCGGGACAGCAGATTACGAGCAGTACTTC
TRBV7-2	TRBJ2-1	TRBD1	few	CASSLYRGRRNEQFF	TGTGCCAGCAGCCTTTACAGGGGGCGACGCAATGAGCAGTTCTTC
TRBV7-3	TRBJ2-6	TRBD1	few	CASSFKPGQGAAGANVLTF	TGTGCCAGCAGCTTTAAGCCGGGACAGGGTGCCGCAGGGGCCAACGTCCTGACTTTC
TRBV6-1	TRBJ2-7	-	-	CASSDRFGGTYEQYF	TGTGCCAGCAGTGACCGGTTCGGGGGAACCTACGAGCAGTACTTC
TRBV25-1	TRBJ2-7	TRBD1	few	CASRDPGTGDNEQYF	TGTGCCAGCAGAGACCCCGGGACAGGGGACAACGAGCAGTACTTC
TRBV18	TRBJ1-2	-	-	CASSPTTNYGYTF	TGTGCCAGCTCACCCACAACCAACTATGGCTACACCTTC
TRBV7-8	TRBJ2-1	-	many	CASSPRLPQSSYNEQFF	TGTGCCAGCAGCCCACGACTGCCCCAAAGCTCCTACAATGAGCAGTTCTTC
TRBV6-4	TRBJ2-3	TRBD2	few	CASSVRGNTDTQYF	TGTGCCAGCAGCGTGCGGGGGAACACAGATACGCAGTATTTT
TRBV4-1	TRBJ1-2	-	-	CASSQGVREYGYTF	TGCGCCAGCAGCCAAGGCGTACGCGAGTATGGCTACACCTTC
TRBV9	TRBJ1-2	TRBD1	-	CASSQTGSYGYTF	TGTGCCAGCAGTCAGACAGGGTCCTATGGCTACACCTTC
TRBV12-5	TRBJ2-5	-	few	CASGLVVPRTETQYF	TGTGCTAGTGGTTTGGTAGTCCCGAGAACAGAGACCCAGTACTTC
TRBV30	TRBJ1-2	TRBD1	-	CAWSYRGSNYGYTF	TGTGCCTGGAGTTACAGGGGGTCAAACTATGGCTACACCTTC